Sequencing of this T cell receptor (beta chain) was carried out in a study of blood T cell repertoires in COVID-19. About the study: Donors in the United States, Italy and Spain gave samples during acute or convalescent COVID-19.

Sequencing used immunoSEQ multiplex PCR; TCRdb keeps in-frame clones, though not all of them. Among under 350,000 clones listed, about four fifths were seen once. The V end was cut by 5 bases, the J end by 6 bases, with 10 bases between. Germline loops: CDR1 SGHAT, CDR2 FQNNGV. This CDR3 comprises 12 residues. The sequencing input was peripheral blood. This sequence joins TRBV11-2 and TRBJ1-1; D is ambiguous. The source is a woman aged 45-65 years who had recovered from COVID-19. CDR3 sequence reads: CASSHFPPEAFF. The DNA for the CDR3 is TGTGCCAGCAGCCATTTCCCCCCTGAAGCTTTCTTT.